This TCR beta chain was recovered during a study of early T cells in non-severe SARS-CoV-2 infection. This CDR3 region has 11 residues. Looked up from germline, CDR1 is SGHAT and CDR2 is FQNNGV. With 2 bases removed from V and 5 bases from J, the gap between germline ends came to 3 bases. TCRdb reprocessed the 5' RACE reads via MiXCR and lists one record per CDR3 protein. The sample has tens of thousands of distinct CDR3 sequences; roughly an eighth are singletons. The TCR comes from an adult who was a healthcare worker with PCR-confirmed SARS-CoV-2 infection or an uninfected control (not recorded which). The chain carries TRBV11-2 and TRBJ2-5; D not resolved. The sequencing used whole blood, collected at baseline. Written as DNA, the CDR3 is TGTGCCAGCAGCTTAAGGGAGACCCAGTACTTC. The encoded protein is CASSLRETQYF.